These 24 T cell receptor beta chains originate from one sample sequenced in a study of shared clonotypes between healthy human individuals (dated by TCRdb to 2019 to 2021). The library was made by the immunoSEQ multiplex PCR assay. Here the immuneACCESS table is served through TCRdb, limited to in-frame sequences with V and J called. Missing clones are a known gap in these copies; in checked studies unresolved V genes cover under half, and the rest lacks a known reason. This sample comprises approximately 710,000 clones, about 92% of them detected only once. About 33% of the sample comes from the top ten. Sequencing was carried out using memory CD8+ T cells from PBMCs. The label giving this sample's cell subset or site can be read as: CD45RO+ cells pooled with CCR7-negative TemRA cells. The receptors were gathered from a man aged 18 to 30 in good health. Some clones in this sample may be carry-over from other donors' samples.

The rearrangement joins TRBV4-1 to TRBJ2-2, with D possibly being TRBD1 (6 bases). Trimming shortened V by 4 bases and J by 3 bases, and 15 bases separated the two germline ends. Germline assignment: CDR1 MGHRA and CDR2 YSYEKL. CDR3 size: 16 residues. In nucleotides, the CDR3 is TGCGCCAGCAGCCGGGACAAGGGCCTCTACACCGGGGAGCTGTTTTTT. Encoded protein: CASSRDKGLYTGELFF.

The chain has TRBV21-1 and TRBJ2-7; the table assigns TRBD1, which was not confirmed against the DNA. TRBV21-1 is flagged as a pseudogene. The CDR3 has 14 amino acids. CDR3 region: CASSKLVRGCEQYF. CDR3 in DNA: TGTGCCAGCAGCAAACTGGTTAGGGGGTGCGAGCAGTACTTC.

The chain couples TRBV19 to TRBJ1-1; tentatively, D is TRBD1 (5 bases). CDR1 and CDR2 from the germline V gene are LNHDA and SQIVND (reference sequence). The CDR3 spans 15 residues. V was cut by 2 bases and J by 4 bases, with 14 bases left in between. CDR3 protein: CASSISGYGGTEAFF. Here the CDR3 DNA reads TGTGCCAGTAGTATATCAGGGTATGGGGGCACTGAAGCTTTCTTT.

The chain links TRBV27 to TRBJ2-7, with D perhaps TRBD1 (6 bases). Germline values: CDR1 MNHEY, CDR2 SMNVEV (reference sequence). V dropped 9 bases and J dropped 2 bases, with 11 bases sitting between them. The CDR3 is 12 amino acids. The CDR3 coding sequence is TGTGCCAGTAGGGGACATCCCTACGAGCAGTACTTC. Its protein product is CASRGHPYEQYF.

As DNA, the CDR3 is TGTGCCAGCAGCCCAATTCGAGATCAGCCCCAGCATTTT. Protein: CASSPIRDQPQHF. V and J are TRBV7-9 and TRBJ1-5; D not resolved. Germline CDR1 reads SEHNR; CDR2 reads FQNEAQ (reference sequence). The CDR3 is 13 amino acids. V gave up 5 bases and J gave up 5 bases, with 10 bases separating them.

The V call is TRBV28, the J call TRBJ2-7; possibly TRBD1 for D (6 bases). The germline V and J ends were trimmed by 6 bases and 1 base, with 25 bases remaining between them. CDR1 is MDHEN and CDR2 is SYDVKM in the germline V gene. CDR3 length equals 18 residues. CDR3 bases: TGTGCCAGCAGCTCGTACCTGCCGGGACACGAAGAATCCTACGAGCAGTACTTC. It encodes CASSSYLPGHEESYEQYF.

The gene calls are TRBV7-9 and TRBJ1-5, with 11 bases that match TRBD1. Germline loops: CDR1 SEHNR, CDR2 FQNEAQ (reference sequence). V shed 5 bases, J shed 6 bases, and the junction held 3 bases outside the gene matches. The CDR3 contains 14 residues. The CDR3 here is CASSDGQGAQPQHF. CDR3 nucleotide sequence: TGTGCCAGCAGCGACGGACAGGGGGCTCAGCCCCAGCATTTT.

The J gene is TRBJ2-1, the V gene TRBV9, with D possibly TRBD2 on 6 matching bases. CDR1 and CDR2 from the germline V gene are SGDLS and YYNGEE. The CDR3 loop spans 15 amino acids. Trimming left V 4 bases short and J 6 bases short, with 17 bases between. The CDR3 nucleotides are TGTGCCAGCAGCTGGAGGGGTTCCCATTTCAATGAGCAGTTCTTC. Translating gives CASSWRGSHFNEQFF.

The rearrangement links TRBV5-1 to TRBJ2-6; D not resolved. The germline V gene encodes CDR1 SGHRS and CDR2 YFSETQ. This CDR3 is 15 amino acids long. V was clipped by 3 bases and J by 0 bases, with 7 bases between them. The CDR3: CASSSAYSGANVLTF. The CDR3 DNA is TGCGCCAGCAGCTCCGCCTACTCTGGGGCCAACGTCCTGACTTTC. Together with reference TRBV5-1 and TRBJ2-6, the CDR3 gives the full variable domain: KAGVTQTPRYLIKTRGQQVTLSCSPISGHRSVSWYQQTPGQGLQFLFEYFSETQRNKGNFPGRFSGRQFSNSRSEMNVSTLELGDSALYLCASSSAYSGANVLTFGAGSRLTVL.

CDR3 sequence reads: CSGAGVRGEQFF. The CDR3, as DNA: TGCAGCGGAGCGGGAGTGAGGGGTGAGCAGTTCTTC. The chain employs TRBV29-1 and TRBJ2-1, with TRBD2 identical over 8 bases. The germline V gene has CDR1 SQVTM and CDR2 ANQGSEA. V gave up 7 bases and J gave up 9 bases; unmatched junction bases: 8. The CDR3 loop spans 12 amino acids.

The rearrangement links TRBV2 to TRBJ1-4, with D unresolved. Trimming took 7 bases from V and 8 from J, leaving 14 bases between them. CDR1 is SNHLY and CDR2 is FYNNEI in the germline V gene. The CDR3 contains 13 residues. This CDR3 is CASMGGFREKLFF. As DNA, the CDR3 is TGTGCCAGCATGGGCGGTTTTCGAGAAAAACTGTTTTTT.

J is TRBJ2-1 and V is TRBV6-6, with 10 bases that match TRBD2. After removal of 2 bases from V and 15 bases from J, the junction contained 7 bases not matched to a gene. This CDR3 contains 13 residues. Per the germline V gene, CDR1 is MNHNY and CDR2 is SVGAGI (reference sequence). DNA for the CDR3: TGTGCCAGCAGTTACCTCAAGCGGGAGGGCCGGTTCTTC. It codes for CASSYLKREGRFF.

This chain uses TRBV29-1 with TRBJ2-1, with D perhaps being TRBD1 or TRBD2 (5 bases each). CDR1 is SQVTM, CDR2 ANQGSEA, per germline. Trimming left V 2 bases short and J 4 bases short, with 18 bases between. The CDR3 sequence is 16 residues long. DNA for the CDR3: TGCAGCGTTGAATCCCGAGAGGGGAAGAGGTACAATGAGCAGTTCTTC. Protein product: CSVESREGKRYNEQFF.

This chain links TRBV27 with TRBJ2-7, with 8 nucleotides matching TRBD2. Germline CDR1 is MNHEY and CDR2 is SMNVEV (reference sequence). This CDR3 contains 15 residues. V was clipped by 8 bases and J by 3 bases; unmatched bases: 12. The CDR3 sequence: CASSSGREDFYEQYF. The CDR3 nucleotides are TGTGCCAGCTCTTCCGGGAGGGAAGACTTCTACGAGCAGTACTTC.

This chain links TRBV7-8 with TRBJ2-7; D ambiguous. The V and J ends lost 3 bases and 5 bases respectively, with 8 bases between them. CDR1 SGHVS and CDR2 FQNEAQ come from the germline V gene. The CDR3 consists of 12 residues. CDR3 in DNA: TGTGCCAGCAGCTTCAAGATAGACGAGCAGTACTTC. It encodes CASSFKIDEQYF. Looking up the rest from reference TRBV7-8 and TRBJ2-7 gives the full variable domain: GAGVSQSPRYKVAKRGQDVALRCDPISGHVSLFWYQQALGQGPEFLTYFQNEAQLDKSGLPSDRFFAERPEGSVSTLKIQRTQQEDSAVYLCASSFKIDEQYFGPGTRLTVT.

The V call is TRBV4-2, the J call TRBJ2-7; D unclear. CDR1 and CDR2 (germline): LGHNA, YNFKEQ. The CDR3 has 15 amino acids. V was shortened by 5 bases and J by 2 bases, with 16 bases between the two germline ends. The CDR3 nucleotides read TGTGCCAGCAGCTTGGCTGAGACAAAAACCTACGAGCAGTACTTC. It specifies CASSLAETKTYEQYF.

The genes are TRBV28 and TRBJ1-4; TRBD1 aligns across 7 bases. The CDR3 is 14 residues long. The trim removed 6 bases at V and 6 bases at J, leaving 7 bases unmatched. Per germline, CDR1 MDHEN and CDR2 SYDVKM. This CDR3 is CASRLSGQYEKLFF. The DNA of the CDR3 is TGTGCCAGCAGGCTCTCGGGACAGTATGAAAAACTGTTTTTT.

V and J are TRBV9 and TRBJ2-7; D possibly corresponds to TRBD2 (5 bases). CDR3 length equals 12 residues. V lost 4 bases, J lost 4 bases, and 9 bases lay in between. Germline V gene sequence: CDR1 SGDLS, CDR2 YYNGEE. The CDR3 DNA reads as TGTGCCAGCAGCCCTAGCCAGTACGAGCAGTACTTC. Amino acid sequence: CASSPSQYEQYF.

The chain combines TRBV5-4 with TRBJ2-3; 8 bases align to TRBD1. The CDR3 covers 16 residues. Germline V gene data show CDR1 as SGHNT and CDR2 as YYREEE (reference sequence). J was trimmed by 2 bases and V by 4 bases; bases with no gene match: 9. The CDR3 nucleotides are TGTGCCAGCAGCCGAGCCGGACAGGGACCCACAGATACGCAGTATTTT. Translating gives CASSRAGQGPTDTQYF.

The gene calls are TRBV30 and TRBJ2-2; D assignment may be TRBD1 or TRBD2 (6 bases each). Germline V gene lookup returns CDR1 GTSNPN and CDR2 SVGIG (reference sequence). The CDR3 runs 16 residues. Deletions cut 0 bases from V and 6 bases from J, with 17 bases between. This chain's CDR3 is CAWSVWLRGQAGELFF. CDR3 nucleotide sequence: TGTGCCTGGAGTGTATGGCTTCGGGGGCAGGCCGGGGAGCTGTTTTTT. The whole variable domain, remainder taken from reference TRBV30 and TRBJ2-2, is SQTIHQWPATLVQPVGSPLSLECTVEGTSNPNLYWYRQAAGRGLQLLFYSVGIGQISSEVPQNLSASRPQDRQFILSSKKLLLSDSGFYLCAWSVWLRGQAGELFFGEGSRLTVL.

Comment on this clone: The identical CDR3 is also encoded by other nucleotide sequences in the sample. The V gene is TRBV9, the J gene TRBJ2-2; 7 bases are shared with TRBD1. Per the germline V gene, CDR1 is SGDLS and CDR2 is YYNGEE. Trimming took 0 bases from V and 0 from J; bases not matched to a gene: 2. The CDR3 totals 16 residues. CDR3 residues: CASSVAQGPNTGELFF. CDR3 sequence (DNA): TGTGCCAGCAGCGTAGCACAGGGGCCGAACACCGGGGAGCTGTTTTTT.

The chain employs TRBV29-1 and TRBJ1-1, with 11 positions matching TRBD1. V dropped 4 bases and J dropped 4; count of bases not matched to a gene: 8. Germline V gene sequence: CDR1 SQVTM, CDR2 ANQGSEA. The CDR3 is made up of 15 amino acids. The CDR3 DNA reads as TGCAGCGTTGCAAGCCCGGGACAGGGGGGCACTGAAGCTTTCTTT. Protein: CSVASPGQGGTEAFF. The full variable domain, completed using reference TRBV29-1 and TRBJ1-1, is SAVISQKPSRDICQRGTSLTIQCQVDSQVTMMFWYRQQPGQSLTLIATANQGSEATYESGFVIDKFPISRPNLTFSTLTVSNMSPEDSSIYLCSVASPGQGGTEAFFGQGTRLTVV.

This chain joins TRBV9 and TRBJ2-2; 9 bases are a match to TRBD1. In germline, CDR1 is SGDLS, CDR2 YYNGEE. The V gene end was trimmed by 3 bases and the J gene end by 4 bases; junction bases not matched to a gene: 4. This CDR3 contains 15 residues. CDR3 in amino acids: CASSAGTGSTGELFF. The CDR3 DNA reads TGTGCCAGCAGCGCCGGGACAGGGAGCACCGGGGAGCTGTTTTTT.

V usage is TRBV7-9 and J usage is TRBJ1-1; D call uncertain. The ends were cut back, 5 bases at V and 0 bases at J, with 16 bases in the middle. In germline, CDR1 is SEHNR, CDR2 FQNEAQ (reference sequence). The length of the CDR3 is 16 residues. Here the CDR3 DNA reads TGTGCCAGCAGCGCCCGACGCGAGCACATGAACACTGAAGCTTTCTTT. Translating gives CASSARREHMNTEAFF.